The next 21 T cell receptor beta chains were all read from a single sample in a study of identifying expanded T cells in peripheral blood. Using immunoSEQ multiplex PCR, the repertoire was profiled, and TCRdb retains in-frame clones only, with some absent. The data show over 80,000 clones, about 86% seen once. The specimen sequenced was blood. The receptor source for this set is a person between 18 and 69 years old in good health.

The chain carries TRBV18 and TRBJ2-3, with a tentative D call TRBD2 (6 bases). Germline V gives CDR1 KGHSH, CDR2 LQKENI. The V gene lost 0 bases and the J gene lost 4 bases, with 11 bases spanning the gap. This CDR3 region has 15 residues. CDR3 residues: CASSPPGGRADTQYF. CDR3 coding DNA: TGTGCCAGCTCACCACCGGGGGGTCGGGCAGATACGCAGTATTTT.

The V call is TRBV6-1, the J call TRBJ1-6; no reliable D call. The CDR3 spans 15 residues. Trimming shortened V by 3 bases and J by 7 bases, and 13 bases separated the two germline ends. CDR1 and CDR2 from the germline V gene are MNHNS and SASEGT. The CDR3 bases are TGTGCCAGCAGTGACGTTTTCGAGGGAAATTCACCCCTCCACTTT. It specifies CASSDVFEGNSPLHF.

This chain uses TRBV7-2 with TRBJ2-7, with 9 nucleotides matching TRBD2. V shed 5 bases and J 6 bases; nucleotides not matched to a gene: 8. Germline V gene lookup returns CDR1 SGHTA and CDR2 FQGNSA. The CDR3 is 14 residues long. The CDR3 DNA sequence: TGTGCCAGCAGCATGGGACTAGCAACGGTCGAGCAGTACTTC. Residues: CASSMGLATVEQYF.

This sequence joins TRBV6-6 and TRBJ2-7, with TRBD2 matching 7 bases. The CDR3 covers 15 residues. V lost 7 bases, J lost 7 bases, and 16 bases stayed unmatched. From germline, CDR1 is MNHNY and CDR2 SVGAGI (reference sequence). CDR3 in amino acids: CASTNLERDLIEQYF. In DNA form, the CDR3 reads TGTGCCAGCACCAACCTGGAGCGGGATCTAATTGAGCAGTACTTC.

The chain combines TRBV4-3 with TRBJ2-1, with TRBD2 identical over 12 bases. CDR1 is LGHNA and CDR2 is YSLEER in the germline V gene. This CDR3 comprises 15 residues. V lost 1 base to trimming and J lost 7 bases; unmatched junction nucleotides: 2. CDR3 loop: CASSQGTSGGNEQFF. As DNA, the CDR3 is TGCGCCAGCAGCCAAGGAACTAGCGGGGGGAATGAGCAGTTCTTC.

The chain is built from TRBV10-2 and TRBJ2-1; maybe TRBD2 (6 bases). CDR1 and CDR2 from the germline V gene are WSHSY and SAAADI. This CDR3 spans 11 amino acids. The CDR3 loop is CSTEGYNEQFF. CDR3 nucleotides: TGCTCTACGGAGGGGTACAATGAGCAGTTCTTC.

This clone was observed once. V and J are TRBV6-6 and TRBJ1-5; D is uncertain. Germline CDR1 reads MNHNY; CDR2 reads SVGAGI (reference sequence). The CDR3 totals 14 residues. V lost 6 bases to trimming and J lost 6 bases, with 15 bases between them. The DNA for the CDR3 is TGTGCCAGCAGCCTTAACGGATTAGCTCAGCCCCAGCATTTT. Its protein product is CASSLNGLAQPQHF.

The chain joins TRBV9 to TRBJ2-7; perhaps TRBD1 as D (6 bases). The V gene's germline CDR1 is SGDLS and CDR2 YYNGEE. V lost 0 bases and J lost 2, with 12 bases in between. The CDR3 loop spans 15 amino acids. CDR3 sequence: CASSVAMDRTYEQYF. In DNA, the CDR3 is TGTGCCAGCAGCGTAGCGATGGACAGAACCTACGAGCAGTACTTC.

This clone was counted once. CDR3 bases: TGCGCCAGCAGCTTGCTAGGGGGGTCGGTTGGATCCATATATTTT. Amino acid sequence: CASSLLGGSVGSIYF. The rearrangement joins TRBV5-1 to TRBJ1-3; perhaps TRBD1 as D (6 bases). Germline V gene lookup returns CDR1 SGHRS and CDR2 YFSETQ. CDR3 length: 15 residues. The germline V and J ends were trimmed by 1 base and 11 bases, with 19 bases remaining between them.

This clone was counted between two and nine times. The rearrangement joins TRBV15 to TRBJ1-2, with 7 bases identical to TRBD1. Losses at the gene ends were 11 bases for V and 4 bases for J; bases not matched to a gene: 13. CDR3 size: 14 residues. CDR1 and CDR2 from the germline V gene are LNHNV and YYDKDF (reference sequence). CDR3 residues: CAADEGQGVYGYTF. The CDR3 coding sequence is TGTGCCGCCGACGAGGGTCAGGGGGTCTATGGCTACACCTTC.

J is TRBJ2-5 and V is TRBV5-1; 12 bases agree with TRBD1. Germline V CDR1 and CDR2: SGHRS, YFSETQ. This CDR3 is built from 17 residues. J was trimmed by 4 bases and V by 3 bases; bases with no gene match: 10. The CDR3 bases are TGCGCCAGCAGCTCAGGGACAGGGGGCGCGGGAAGAGAGACCCAGTACTTC. Its protein is CASSSGTGGAGRETQYF. The full variable domain, its missing parts supplied by reference TRBV5-1 and TRBJ2-5, is KAGVTQTPRYLIKTRGQQVTLSCSPISGHRSVSWYQQTPGQGLQFLFEYFSETQRNKGNFPGRFSGRQFSNSRSEMNVSTLELGDSALYLCASSSGTGGAGRETQYFGPGTRLLVL.

V usage is TRBV6-1 and J usage is TRBJ1-1, with D hard to call. V was cut by 2 bases and J by 5 bases, with 12 bases left in between. This CDR3 has 14 amino acids. CDR1 is MNHNS and CDR2 is SASEGT in the germline V gene. The CDR3 DNA follows: TGTGCCAGCAGTGAATACATTAGCCTTACTGAAGCTTTCTTT. Its protein is CASSEYISLTEAFF.

This rearrangement joins TRBV11-3 to TRBJ2-3; D is possibly TRBD1 or TRBD2 (6 bases each). Trimming removed 5 bases from V and 1 base from J, with 22 bases in between. Germline-derived CDR1 and CDR2 are SGHNT and YENEEA. The CDR3 is made up of 18 amino acids. The CDR3 spells CASSPGAGPGLGTDTQYF. CDR3 in DNA: TGTGCCAGCAGCCCGGGGGCGGGCCCGGGGTTGGGCACAGATACGCAGTATTTT. The whole variable domain, filled in from reference TRBV11-3 and TRBJ2-3, reads EAGVVQSPRYKIIEKKQPVAFWCNPISGHNTLYWYLQNLGQGPELLIRYENEEAVDDSQLPKDRFSAERLKGVDSTLKIQPAELGDSAVYLCASSPGAGPGLGTDTQYFGPGTRLTVL.

V gene TRBV30 combines with J gene TRBJ2-7; D is perhaps TRBD2 (6 bases). The ends were cut back, 2 bases at V and 0 bases at J, with 11 bases in the middle. Germline lookup yields CDR1 GTSNPN and CDR2 SVGIG (reference sequence). The CDR3 spans 14 residues. The CDR3 sequence is CAWSPAAGSYEQYF. The CDR3 DNA is TGTGCCTGGAGTCCGGCAGCGGGCTCCTACGAGCAGTACTTC. Drawing the rest from reference TRBV30 and TRBJ2-7, the complete variable domain is SQTIHQWPATLVQPVGSPLSLECTVEGTSNPNLYWYRQAAGRGLQLLFYSVGIGQISSEVPQNLSASRPQDRQFILSSKKLLLSDSGFYLCAWSPAAGSYEQYFGPGTRLTVT.

This chain connects TRBV5-1 to TRBJ2-5; 8 nucleotides agree with TRBD1. V was clipped by 4 bases and J by 2 bases; unmatched bases: 10. CDR3 length: 16 residues. Looked up from germline, CDR1 is SGHRS and CDR2 is YFSETQ. The CDR3 coding sequence is TGCGCCAGCAGCCTAGGACAGGGATCGGGGCAAGAGACCCAGTACTTC. Amino acid sequence: CASSLGQGSGQETQYF.

This chain uses TRBV5-6 with TRBJ2-5; the match to TRBD2 covers 14 bases. There are 16 residues in the CDR3. V shed 4 bases and J 12 bases; nucleotides not matched to a gene: 14. CDR1 is SGHDT, CDR2 YYEEEE, per germline. CDR3 nucleotide sequence: TGTGCCAGCAGCCCGCCGACTAGCGGGGGGGCCGGGACAGAGTACTTC. It encodes CASSPPTSGGAGTEYF.

This clone was seen only once. The J gene is TRBJ1-1, the V gene TRBV12-5; D call uncertain. Germline V gene lookup returns CDR1 LGHNT and CDR2 FRNRAP. CDR3 length: 14 amino acids. Trimming stripped 2 bases from V and 5 bases from J, with 12 bases between. CDR3 nucleotide sequence: TGTGCTAGTGGTTTGAGCGGGGAGGGAACTGAAGCTTTCTTT. Translated: CASGLSGEGTEAFF.

This clone was seen a single time. This sequence joins TRBV18 and TRBJ2-3; 8 positions match TRBD1. Germline CDR1 and CDR2: KGHSH and LQKENI. This CDR3 has 14 amino acids. Losses at the gene ends were 4 bases for V and 6 bases for J; bases not matched to a gene: 6. CDR3: CASSLVQGADTQYF. The CDR3 DNA is TGTGCCAGCTCACTCGTCCAGGGGGCCGATACGCAGTATTTT.

This clone was seen only a few times. The chain joins TRBV6-5 to TRBJ1-1, with 7 bases fitting TRBD1. CDR3 size: 14 residues. Germline lookup yields CDR1 MNHEY and CDR2 SVGAGI. The V segment lost 4 bases and the J segment 1 base; nucleotides outside the gene matches: 3. In nucleotides, the CDR3 is TGTGCCAGCAGTTCATCAGGGGGGAACACTGAAGCTTTCTTT. Residues: CASSSSGGNTEAFF.

The gene calls are TRBV7-9 and TRBJ1-2; a weak D match, TRBD1 (6 bases). CDR1 is SEHNR, CDR2 FQNEAQ, per germline (reference sequence). The CDR3 is 13 residues long. V was trimmed by 5 bases and J by 8 bases, leaving 15 bases between them. The CDR3, as DNA: TGTGCCAGCAGCCCCCGACAGGTCTACGGCTACACCTTC. Its translation is CASSPRQVYGYTF.

The chain joins TRBV7-3 to TRBJ1-5; the match to TRBD1 covers 7 bases. Per germline, CDR1 SGHTA and CDR2 FQGTGA. This CDR3 has 14 residues. Trimming cost V 5 bases and J 1 base; bases outside gene matches: 2. Here the CDR3 DNA reads TGTGCCAGCAGCATGACAGGGAGCAATCAGCCCCAGCATTTT. Amino acids: CASSMTGSNQPQHF.